Below, 23 T cell receptor beta chains from the same sample are listed, as sequenced in a study of T cells in Graves' hyperthyroidism and ophthalmopathy (dated by TCRdb to between 2018 and 2021). The method was multiplex PCR. Sequenced using an Illumina HiSeq 2000. Amplification of TCR beta CDR3 regions was carried out from RNA transcripts. For the first round of RT-PCR on the TCR CDR3, the HTBI primer set was used together with the Qiagen OneStep RT-PCR kit. In-frame beta chains were kept once TCRdb had trimmed the public reads at Q25 with fastp and called clones with MiXCR. Records with the same CDR3 protein are collapsed into one entry carrying the most frequent genes and DNA. Counted in this sample were 550,000 to 800,000 distinct CDR3 sequences; roughly a sixth of them appeared once. In total, the top ten clones hold 15% to 18% of the sample. The sample was blood. Receptors were obtained from a man aged 45-65 years with Graves' hyperthyroidism.

This clonotype showed up many times. The rearrangement links TRBV20-1 to TRBJ1-2, with 9 nucleotides matching TRBD1. Germline loops: CDR1 DFQATT, CDR2 SNEGSKA (reference sequence). The CDR3 covers 13 residues. V lost 5 bases and J lost 8; bases outside the gene matches: 9. The CDR3 sequence: CSAGGQGTRGYTF. Here the CDR3 DNA reads TGCAGTGCTGGGGGACAGGGAACAAGAGGCTACACCTTC.

This clonotype came up a few times. The V gene is TRBV18, the J gene TRBJ2-1; D unclear. Per the germline V gene, CDR1 is KGHSH and CDR2 is LQKENI. V lost 1 base and J lost 10, with 8 bases in between. The CDR3 covers 12 residues. DNA for the CDR3: TGTGCCAGCTCACCACAGGTCGAAGAGCAGTTCTTC. This gives the protein CASSPQVEEQFF.

This clonotype was counted many times. V gene TRBV29-1 combines with J gene TRBJ2-1; 12 positions agree with TRBD2. V shed 1 base and J 7 bases; nucleotides not matched to a gene: 2. CDR1 and CDR2 from the germline V gene are SQVTM and ANQGSEA. This CDR3 is 14 amino acids long. Here the CDR3 reads CSVEAGLAGNEQFF. As DNA, the CDR3 is TGCAGCGTTGAAGCAGGACTAGCGGGGAATGAGCAGTTCTTC.

This clonotype was seen only a few times. CDR3: CASREQSNEQFF. DNA of the CDR3: TGTGCCAGCAGGGAACAGAGCAATGAGCAGTTCTTC. The V call is TRBV7-9, the J call TRBJ2-1, with D unclear. Germline loops: CDR1 SEHNR, CDR2 FQNEAQ (reference sequence). Trimming stripped 6 bases from V and 6 bases from J, with 9 bases between. The CDR3 totals 12 residues.

The chain uses TRBV10-3 and TRBJ2-3; 7 positions match TRBD1. V shed 10 bases, J shed 0 bases, and the junction held 10 bases outside the gene matches. This CDR3 contains 15 residues. Germline lookup yields CDR1 ENHRY and CDR2 SYGVKD. This CDR3 is CANRDSASSTDTQYF. The CDR3 nucleotides read TGTGCCAACAGGGACAGTGCCTCTAGCACAGATACGCAGTATTTT.

As concerns this clonotype: Just one base apart from a much larger clone, this may be a read error. This chain connects TRBV19 to TRBJ1-5; D ambiguous. Per germline, CDR1 LNHDA and CDR2 SQIVND (reference sequence). This CDR3 spans 12 amino acids. The CDR3 nucleotides read TGTGCCAGTATTATAGGAGGGCAGCCCCAGCATTTT. As protein: CASIIGGQPQHF. The variable domain in full, with the rest retrieved from reference TRBV19 and TRBJ1-5, is DGGITQSPKYLFRKEGQNVTLSCEQNLNHDAMYWYRQDPGQGLRLIYYSQIVNDFQKGDIAEGYSVSREKKESFPLTVTSAQKNPTAFYLCASIIGGQPQHFGDGTRLSIL.

In its sample, this clonotype was seen a few times. The chain employs TRBV9 and TRBJ1-1; D remains ambiguous. Trimming pared 3 bases from V and 0 bases from J, leaving 9 bases between. The CDR3 totals 14 residues. Germline V gene lookup returns CDR1 SGDLS and CDR2 YYNGEE. The CDR3 is CASSESQLNTEAFF. DNA for the CDR3: TGTGCCAGCAGCGAGTCCCAGTTGAACACTGAAGCTTTCTTT.

The table lists this clonotype with many counts. V and J are TRBV28 and TRBJ1-5, with D perhaps TRBD1 (6 bases). In germline, CDR1 is MDHEN, CDR2 SYDVKM. With 6 bases removed from V and 3 bases from J, the gap between germline ends came to 9 bases. This CDR3 is built from 13 residues. The DNA for the CDR3 is TGTGCCAGCAGATGGGGGCACAATCAGCCCCAGCATTTT. It translates to CASRWGHNQPQHF.

This clonotype occurred many times. The rearrangement uses TRBV19 and TRBJ2-2; the D gene is possibly TRBD2 (5 bases). Germline values: CDR1 LNHDA, CDR2 SQIVND (reference sequence). V shed 7 bases and J shed 8 bases, with 23 bases lying between them. This CDR3 has 16 residues. The CDR3 DNA sequence: TGTGCCAGTATGGCCCTTCGGCGGACTGCCCTGGGGGAGCTGTTTTTT. The encoded protein is CASMALRRTALGELFF.

This clonotype was recorded at least ten times. J is TRBJ2-1 and V is TRBV12-3 or TRBV12-4; no reliable D call. The CDR3 runs 14 residues. V lost 3 bases, J lost 8 bases, and 14 bases lay in between. The CDR3 DNA reads as TGTGCCAGCAGTTTCGTGGAAGTCCCCCATGAGCAGTTCTTC. Translated, it gives CASSFVEVPHEQFF.

V gene TRBV4-3 combines with J gene TRBJ1-5; D is unclear. Trimming removed 0 bases at V and 7 bases at J, with 10 bases between. The CDR3 is 14 amino acids. Germline CDR1 is LGHNA and CDR2 is YSLEER. For the CDR3, the DNA is TGCGCCAGCAGCCAAGATCTGGAGGAACAGCCCCAGCATTTT. It encodes CASSQDLEEQPQHF.

This clonotype was seen ten or more times. The rearrangement joins TRBV7-3 to TRBJ2-2; D remains unclear. The CDR3 sequence is 14 residues long. The V gene's germline CDR1 is SGHTA and CDR2 FQGTGA. Trimming took 5 bases from V and 5 from J, leaving 12 bases between them. The CDR3 DNA reads as TGTGCCAGCAGCCCCATTGGCGAAACCGGGGAGCTGTTTTTT. This gives the protein CASSPIGETGELFF.

This clonotype was counted only a few times. The rearrangement links TRBV7-2 to TRBJ2-1, with 8 bases fitting TRBD1. This CDR3 contains 16 residues. Germline CDR1 and CDR2: SGHTA and FQGNSA. Losses at the gene ends were 1 base for V and 6 bases for J; bases not matched to a gene: 8. The chain's CDR3 is CASSLGARTGINEQFF. The CDR3 bases are TGTGCCAGCAGCTTAGGGGCTCGGACAGGGATCAATGAGCAGTTCTTC.

This clonotype has ten or more counts. The chain joins TRBV7-9 to TRBJ2-7, with 9 bases fitting TRBD1. The V gene end was trimmed by 4 bases and the J gene end by 4 bases; junction bases not matched to a gene: 8. Germline assignment: CDR1 SEHNR and CDR2 FQNEAQ (reference sequence). CDR3 length: 15 amino acids. The CDR3 sequence: CASSSGQGTIYEQYF. Here the CDR3 DNA reads TGTGCCAGCAGCTCAGGACAGGGGACTATTTACGAGCAGTACTTC.

This clonotype appeared once. Since a much larger clone is just one base distant, this may be a read error. The chain joins TRBV7-2 to TRBJ1-2, with D maybe TRBD1 (6 bases). V gave up 5 bases and J gave up 7 bases, with 17 bases separating them. The V gene's germline CDR1 is SGHTA and CDR2 FQGNSA. This CDR3 region has 14 residues. This CDR3 is CASSSRGGGSGYTF. CDR3 bases: TGTGCCAGCAGCAGCAGAGGGGGAGGGAGTGGCTACACCTTC.

Many counts were recorded for this clonotype. The rearrangement links TRBV7-8 to TRBJ2-7, with TRBD1 matching over 7 bases. The CDR3 sequence is 14 residues long. Germline CDR1 SGHVS, CDR2 FQNEAQ. V was clipped by 2 bases and J by 1 base; unmatched bases: 2. CDR3 residues: CASSLRDRSYEQYF. Written as DNA, the CDR3 is TGTGCCAGCAGCTTAAGGGACAGATCCTACGAGCAGTACTTC.

This clonotype was observed at least ten times. The gene calls are TRBV7-3 and TRBJ2-5; TRBD2 matches 9 bases. V lost 3 bases to trimming and J lost 4 bases; unmatched junction nucleotides: 6. CDR1 SGHTA and CDR2 FQGTGA come from the germline V gene. The length of the CDR3 is 15 residues. The CDR3 region has the DNA TGTGCCAGCAGCTTTAGCGGGAGTGCTGTAGAGACCCAGTACTTC. The encoded protein is CASSFSGSAVETQYF.

The sample holds many counts of this clonotype. V and J are TRBV10-3 and TRBJ1-2; no clear D. The V end was cut by 7 bases, the J end by 5 bases, with 11 bases between. Germline V gene lookup returns CDR1 ENHRY and CDR2 SYGVKD. The CDR3 has 12 residues. The CDR3 protein is CAIKTSGYGYTF. Written as DNA, the CDR3 is TGTGCCATCAAGACTTCGGGGTATGGCTACACCTTC.

Comments on this clonotype: One end of the junction varies from germline; a read error may be responsible. This sequence joins TRBV5-1 and TRBJ1-3, with 7 bases matching TRBD1. CDR3 length: 15 amino acids. The germline CDR1 and CDR2 sequences are SGHRS and YFSETQ. This CDR3 is CANSLDRLSGNTIYF. DNA of the CDR3: TGCGCCAACAGCTTGGACAGGCTCTCTGGAAACACCATATATTTT.

The gene calls are TRBV18 and TRBJ1-1; TRBD1 matches 7 bases. From germline, CDR1 is KGHSH and CDR2 LQKENI. This CDR3 region has 12 residues. Germline trimming cut 6 bases from V and 11 bases from J; bases unmatched to any gene: 9. Here the CDR3 reads CASSLDREGAFF. The CDR3 nucleotides are TGTGCCAGCTCCCTAGACAGGGAGGGGGCTTTCTTT.

There are many counts of this clonotype. This chain connects TRBV3-1 to TRBJ2-5; 9 bases are shared with TRBD2. After removal of 3 bases from V and 6 bases from J, the junction contained 5 bases not matched to a gene. This CDR3 comprises 14 residues. Germline V CDR1 and CDR2: LGHDT, YNNKEL (reference sequence). The CDR3 sequence is CASSHAGGTQTQYF. The CDR3 bases are TGTGCCAGCAGCCACGCGGGAGGGACGCAGACCCAGTACTTC.

CDR3 coding DNA: TGTGCCTGGAGGTCCTTGACTAGCGGTCCAGGTCGAGGCACAGATACGCAGTATTTT. It specifies CAWRSLTSGPGRGTDTQYF. The gene calls are TRBV30 and TRBJ2-3; 9 nucleotides agree with TRBD2. V lost 3 bases and J lost 1; bases outside the gene matches: 17. This CDR3 has 19 residues. CDR1 and CDR2 from the germline V gene are GTSNPN and SVGIG (reference sequence).

Comment on this clonotype: This sequence may be a read error, since a much larger clone differs from it by one base. The chain carries TRBV29-1 and TRBJ2-7; D might be TRBD1 (5 bases). CDR1 and CDR2 (germline): SQVTM, ANQGSEA. V gave up 6 bases and J gave up 8 bases, with 23 bases separating them. The CDR3 is 14 amino acids. The CDR3 coding sequence is TGCAGCGTGGCCGAACAGGCCCCCTTTCTTCAGCAGTACTTC. Its protein is CSVAEQAPFLQQYF.